Listed below are T cell receptor beta chains from one sample, sequenced in a study of blood T cells in healthy people across ages. A single record per CDR3 protein comes from TCRdb applying MiXCR to the 5' RACE reads. The data show about 640,000 distinct CDR3 sequences, roughly 30% seen once. The specimen was blood. Receptor source: a woman older than 75 in good health. CDR3s include the opening cysteine and the closing phenylalanine or tryptophan. Each record gives: D gene, clone size, J gene, V gene, CDR3 protein, CDR3 DNA. A D gene is named only where the DNA matches it firmly. Only part of the rows carry a size: once, few, many, or a class if the clone is expanded.

d_gene: TRBD2; abundance: many; j_gene: TRBJ2-7; v_gene: TRBV7-2; CDR3aa: CASSYPRGGSYEQYF; CDR3nt: TGTGCCAGCAGCTACCCGCGGGGGGGTTCCTACGAGCAGTACTTC
d_gene: NA; abundance: NA; j_gene: TRBJ1-1; v_gene: TRBV6-5; CDR3aa: CASTITLNTEAFF; CDR3nt: TGTGCCAGCACGATAACCCTGAACACTGAAGCTTTCTTT
d_gene: TRBD2; abundance: NA; j_gene: TRBJ2-7; v_gene: TRBV2; CDR3aa: CASSRLAGGLSYNEQYF; CDR3nt: TGTGCCAGCAGTAGACTAGCGGGGGGCCTCTCCTACAATGAGCAGTACTTC
d_gene: TRBD1; abundance: few; j_gene: TRBJ1-5; v_gene: TRBV6-2/TRBV6-3; CDR3aa: CASSYDRTGSQSQPQHF; CDR3nt: TGTGCCAGCAGTTACGATAGGACAGGGAGCCAATCTCAGCCCCAGCATTTT
d_gene: NA; abundance: many; j_gene: TRBJ2-1; v_gene: TRBV9; CDR3aa: CASSVEDRSNEQFF; CDR3nt: TGTGCCAGCAGCGTAGAAGACAGAAGCAATGAGCAGTTCTTC
d_gene: TRBD2; abundance: NA; j_gene: TRBJ2-5; v_gene: TRBV13; CDR3aa: CASSPRPSGYNEQYF; CDR3nt: TGTGCCAGCAGCCCCCGGCCTAGCGGTTACAATGAGCAGTACTTC
d_gene: NA; abundance: few; j_gene: TRBJ2-1; v_gene: TRBV20-1; CDR3aa: CSALGGHYNEQFF; CDR3nt: TGCAGTGCCCTCGGGGGCCACTACAATGAGCAGTTCTTC
d_gene: NA; abundance: NA; j_gene: TRBJ1-2; v_gene: TRBV7-2; CDR3aa: CASSFQRVGAYGYTF; CDR3nt: TGTGCCAGCAGCTTCCAAAGGGTCGGAGCCTATGGCTACACCTTC
d_gene: TRBD1; abundance: many; j_gene: TRBJ2-6; v_gene: TRBV7-9; CDR3aa: CASSNRDRGPGANVLTF; CDR3nt: TGTGCCAGCAGCAACCGGGACAGGGGGCCTGGGGCCAACGTCCTGACTTTC
d_gene: NA; abundance: NA; j_gene: TRBJ1-1; v_gene: TRBV7-2; CDR3aa: CASKEGNPNTEAFF; CDR3nt: TGTGCCAGCAAAGAGGGGAACCCTAACACTGAAGCTTTCTTT
d_gene: NA; abundance: many; j_gene: TRBJ2-7; v_gene: TRBV5-1; CDR3aa: CASSLEAKQYF; CDR3nt: TGCGCCAGCAGCTTGGAGGCCAAGCAGTACTTC
d_gene: TRBD2; abundance: few; j_gene: TRBJ2-2; v_gene: TRBV4-2; CDR3aa: CASSLTTSGDTGELFF; CDR3nt: TGTGCCAGCAGCCTCACGACTAGCGGTGACACCGGGGAGCTGTTTTTT